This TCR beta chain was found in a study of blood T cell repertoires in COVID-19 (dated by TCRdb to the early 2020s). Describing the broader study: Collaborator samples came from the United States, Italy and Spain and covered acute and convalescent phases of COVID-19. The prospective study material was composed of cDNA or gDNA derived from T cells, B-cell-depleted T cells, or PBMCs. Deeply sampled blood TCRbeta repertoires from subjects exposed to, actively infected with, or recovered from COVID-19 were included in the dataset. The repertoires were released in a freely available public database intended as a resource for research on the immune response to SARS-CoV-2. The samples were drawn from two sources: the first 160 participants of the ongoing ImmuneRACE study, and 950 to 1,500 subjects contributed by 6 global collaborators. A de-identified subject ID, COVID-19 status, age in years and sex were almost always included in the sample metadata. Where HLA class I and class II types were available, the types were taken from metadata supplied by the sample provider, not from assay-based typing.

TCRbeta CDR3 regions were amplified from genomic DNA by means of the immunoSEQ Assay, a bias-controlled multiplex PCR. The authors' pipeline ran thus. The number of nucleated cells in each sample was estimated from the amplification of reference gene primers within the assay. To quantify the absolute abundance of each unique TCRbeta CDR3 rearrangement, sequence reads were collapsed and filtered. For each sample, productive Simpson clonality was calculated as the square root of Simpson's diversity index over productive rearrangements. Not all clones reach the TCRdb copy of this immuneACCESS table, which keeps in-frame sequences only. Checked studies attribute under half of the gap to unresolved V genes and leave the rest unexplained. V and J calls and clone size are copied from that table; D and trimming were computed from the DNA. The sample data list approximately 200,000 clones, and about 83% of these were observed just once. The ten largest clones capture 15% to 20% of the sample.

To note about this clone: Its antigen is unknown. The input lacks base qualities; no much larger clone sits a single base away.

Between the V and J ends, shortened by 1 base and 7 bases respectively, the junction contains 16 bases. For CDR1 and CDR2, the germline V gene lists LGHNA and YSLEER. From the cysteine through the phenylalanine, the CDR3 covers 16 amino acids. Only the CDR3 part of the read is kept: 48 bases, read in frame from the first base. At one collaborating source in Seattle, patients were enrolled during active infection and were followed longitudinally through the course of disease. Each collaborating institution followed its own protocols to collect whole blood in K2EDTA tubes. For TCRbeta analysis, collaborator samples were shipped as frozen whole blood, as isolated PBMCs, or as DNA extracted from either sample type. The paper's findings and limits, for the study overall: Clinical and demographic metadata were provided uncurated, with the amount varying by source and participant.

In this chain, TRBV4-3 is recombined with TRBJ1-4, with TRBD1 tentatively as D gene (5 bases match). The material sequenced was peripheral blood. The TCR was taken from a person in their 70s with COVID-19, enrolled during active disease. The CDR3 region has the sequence CASSQGPPGDGEKLFF. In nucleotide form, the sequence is TGCGCCAGCAGCCAAGGACCCCCGGGGGATGGTGAAAAACTGTTTTTT.